This passage covers 21 T cell receptor beta chains from one sample sequenced in a study of blood T cell repertoires in COVID-19. Profiled with immunoSEQ multiplex PCR; TCRdb holds only in-frame clones, not every one. The sample has approximately 230,000 clones, approximately 86% seen once. Sequenced input: peripheral blood. The receptors derive from a man older than 75 with acute or convalescent COVID-19.

The rearrangement joins TRBV19 to TRBJ2-2; TRBD2 matches at 11 bases. The CDR3 length is 14 residues. Per germline, CDR1 LNHDA and CDR2 SQIVND (reference sequence). The ends lost 9 bases at V and 3 bases at J; junction bases unmatched: 3. The CDR3 sequence: CASRLAGYTGELFF. The CDR3 nucleotides are TGTGCCAGCCGACTAGCGGGATACACCGGGGAGCTGTTTTTT.

This rearrangement joins TRBV24-1 to TRBJ1-5; a possible D gene is TRBD1 (5 bases). Trimming took off 4 bases at V and 6 bases at J, with 9 bases between the two ends. Germline-derived CDR1 and CDR2 are KGHDR and SFDVKD. The CDR3 is 13 residues long. CDR3 nucleotides: TGTGCCACCAGTGAGGCGGGGGGTCAGCCCCAGCATTTT. It encodes CATSEAGGQPQHF.

J is TRBJ1-6 and V is TRBV2; 9 nucleotides align to TRBD1. J lost 9 bases, V lost 6 bases, and 6 bases had no gene match. The V gene's germline CDR1 is SNHLY and CDR2 FYNNEI. The CDR3 is 14 residues long. As DNA, the CDR3 is TGTGCCAGCAGGTCCGGGACAGGGACTTCACCCCTCCACTTT. It yields the protein CASRSGTGTSPLHF.

The genes are TRBV4-3 and TRBJ2-3; 7 nucleotides match TRBD2. The germline V gene encodes CDR1 LGHNA and CDR2 YSLEER. The CDR3 length is 17 residues. Losses at the gene ends were 2 bases for V and 1 base for J; bases not matched to a gene: 9. CDR3 sequence reads: CASSQSASGIRTDTQYF. The CDR3 region has the DNA TGCGCCAGCAGCCAATCGGCTAGCGGTATTCGCACAGATACGCAGTATTTT.

V usage is TRBV5-1 and J usage is TRBJ2-3, with a tentative D call TRBD2 (6 bases). CDR3 length equals 14 residues. Trimming took off 5 bases at V and 2 bases at J, with 12 bases between the two ends. Germline V lookup: CDR1 SGHRS, CDR2 YFSETQ. CDR3 nucleotide sequence: TGCGCCAGCAGTACCGGGGAGGACACAGATACGCAGTATTTT. Its protein is CASSTGEDTDTQYF.

The chain recombines TRBV19 with TRBJ1-1, with D possibly being TRBD1 (6 bases). Germline CDR1 LNHDA, CDR2 SQIVND (reference sequence). This CDR3 has 13 amino acids. The germline V and J ends were trimmed by 6 bases and 1 base, with 9 bases remaining between them. The CDR3: CASSATGNTEAFF. CDR3 coding DNA: TGTGCCAGTAGCGCGACAGGGAACACTGAAGCTTTCTTT.

V and J are TRBV15 and TRBJ2-2, with 8 bases identical to TRBD1. The V gene's germline CDR1 is LNHNV and CDR2 YYDKDF (reference sequence). With V trimmed by 1 base and J by 6 bases, 7 bases remained unmatched. The CDR3 is made up of 16 amino acids. This chain's CDR3 is CATSRGDRGGPGELFF. The CDR3 DNA is TGTGCCACCAGCAGAGGTGACAGGGGCGGACCCGGGGAGCTGTTTTTT.

The chain uses TRBV12-3 or TRBV12-4 and TRBJ2-7; 7 bases match TRBD1. Trimming cost V 6 bases and J 8 bases; bases outside gene matches: 7. The CDR3 has 12 residues. The CDR3 here is CASSTTGAKQYF. The CDR3, as DNA: TGTGCCAGCAGCACAACAGGGGCTAAGCAGTACTTC.

This clone was detected only once. The chain links TRBV7-2 to TRBJ2-3, with 7 bases identical to TRBD1. J gave up 2 bases and V 5 bases, and 13 bases lay outside the gene matches. The CDR3 totals 17 residues. The V gene's germline CDR1 is SGHTA and CDR2 FQGNSA. The CDR3 DNA follows: TGTGCCAGCAGCCCTTCCCTGGGACAGCCCTACACAGATACGCAGTATTTT. Translating gives CASSPSLGQPYTDTQYF.

V is TRBV4-3 and J is TRBJ1-2; D may be TRBD1 (5 bases). Trimming took 4 bases from V and 4 from J, leaving 13 bases between them. The CDR3 extends over 14 amino acids. Germline CDR1 LGHNA, CDR2 YSLEER. The DNA for the CDR3 is TGCGCCAGCAGCCCGGAATTGCAGGGCTATGGCTACACCTTC. This translates into CASSPELQGYGYTF.

The gene calls are TRBV3-1 (or the pseudogene TRBV3-2) and TRBJ2-7, with TRBD2 matching 11 bases. The CDR3 spans 16 residues. Trimming cost V 4 bases and J 3 bases; bases outside gene matches: 8. From germline, CDR1 is LGHDT and CDR2 YNNKEL (reference sequence). Written as DNA, the CDR3 is TGTGCCAGCAGCCTAAAAAAACTAGCGGGGGACTACGAGCAGTACTTC. It is translated as CASSLKKLAGDYEQYF.

The chain couples TRBV7-6 to TRBJ1-6; 7 bases agree with TRBD1. V lost 5 bases and J lost 5; bases outside the gene matches: 9. The germline V gene has CDR1 SGHVS and CDR2 FNYEAQ. The CDR3 runs 16 residues. The CDR3 DNA reads TGTGCCAGCAGCCCCCTCACAGGGGTCGATAATTCACCCCTCCACTTT. Translation: CASSPLTGVDNSPLHF.

This chain joins TRBV19 and TRBJ1-5; maybe TRBD1 (6 bases). Germline CDR1 reads LNHDA; CDR2 reads SQIVND (reference sequence). V was trimmed by 3 bases and J by 0 bases, leaving 9 bases between them. There are 15 residues in the CDR3. The chain's CDR3 is CASSIGTSSNQPQHF. The CDR3 DNA reads as TGTGCCAGTAGTATTGGGACATCTAGCAATCAGCCCCAGCATTTT.

This clone was counted once. The V gene is TRBV6-1, the J gene TRBJ1-4, with a possible D match to TRBD1 (5 bases). Germline assignment: CDR1 MNHNS and CDR2 SASEGT. There are 17 residues in the CDR3. Trimming cost V 4 bases and J 0 bases, with 15 bases left between them. CDR3 in amino acids: CASSGGGALATNEKLFF. The CDR3 coding sequence is TGTGCCAGCAGTGGGGGGGGAGCCCTAGCAACTAATGAAAAACTGTTTTTT.

The J gene is TRBJ1-2, the V gene TRBV6-5, with D uncertain. CDR3 length: 14 amino acids. V was shortened by 7 bases and J by 2 bases, with 14 bases between the two germline ends. The V gene's germline CDR1 is MNHEY and CDR2 SVGAGI. The CDR3: CASTKRGPNYGYTF. CDR3 nucleotides: TGTGCCAGCACCAAAAGAGGCCCCAACTATGGCTACACCTTC.

The rearrangement uses TRBV27 and TRBJ1-1; unclear D gene. Germline CDR1 and CDR2: MNHEY and SMNVEV (reference sequence). V was trimmed by 1 base and J by 0 bases, leaving 6 bases between them. The CDR3 runs 14 residues. The DNA for the CDR3 is TGTGCCAGCAGTTTATACGGGATGAACACTGAAGCTTTCTTT. Protein product: CASSLYGMNTEAFF.

The chain joins TRBV4-2 to TRBJ2-5, with 13 bases lining up with TRBD2. CDR3 length equals 16 residues. Unmatched junction bases numbered 4, after V lost 3 bases and J lost 3 bases. Per germline, CDR1 LGHNA and CDR2 YNFKEQ. DNA of the CDR3: TGTGCCAGCAGCCATCCCGGGACTAGCGGGGAAGAGACCCAGTACTTC. This sequence encodes CASSHPGTSGEETQYF.

The chain recombines TRBV12-3 or TRBV12-4 with TRBJ2-2; D gene ambiguous. The CDR3 length is 13 residues. Trimming took off 5 bases at V and 1 base at J, with 5 bases between the two ends. The CDR3 bases are TGTGCCAGCAGTGTGAGGAACACCGGGGAGCTGTTTTTT. Amino acid sequence: CASSVRNTGELFF.

The gene calls are TRBV25-1 and TRBJ2-1; TRBD2 agrees at 13 bases. The V and J ends lost 4 bases and 7 bases, in that order; junction bases with no gene match: 7. In germline, CDR1 is MGHDK, CDR2 SYGVNS. This CDR3 has 16 residues. The CDR3 sequence: CASSVPGTSGINEQFF. As DNA, the CDR3 is TGTGCCAGCAGTGTACCCGGGACTAGCGGGATAAATGAGCAGTTCTTC.

This chain joins TRBV7-9 and TRBJ1-1; the D gene is possibly TRBD1 (6 bases). Germline values: CDR1 SEHNR, CDR2 FQNEAQ (reference sequence). V was pared by 5 bases and J by 4 bases, with 14 bases between. This CDR3 comprises 14 residues. The CDR3 sequence: CASSLRQGSTEAFF. CDR3 DNA: TGTGCCAGCAGCCTGAGGCAGGGGAGCACTGAAGCTTTCTTT.

V is TRBV25-1 and J is TRBJ2-5; 9 bases are shared with TRBD1. V lost 3 bases, J lost 5 bases, and 7 bases stayed unmatched. Germline V gives CDR1 MGHDK, CDR2 SYGVNS. The length of the CDR3 is 15 residues. The CDR3 DNA sequence: TGTGCCAGCAGTGATGATACAGGGGGCGTTGAGACCCAGTACTTC. Encoded protein: CASSDDTGGVETQYF.